This T cell receptor beta chain was captured in a study of blood T cell repertoires in COVID-19. The overall study: Sites in the United States, Italy and Spain provided acute and convalescent COVID-19 samples. The cDNA or gDNA used as material had been derived from T cells, B-cell-depleted T cells, or PBMCs.

In the original analysis: Estimation of nucleated cell counts was performed using reference gene primer amplification. Profiled with immunoSEQ multiplex PCR; TCRdb holds only in-frame clones, not every one. Clone size and the V and J calls come from that table; the DNA yielded D and trimming. Among fewer than 200,000 clones, 85% to 90% were seen once, and the ten largest hold 8.2%. This CDR3 is 20 amino acids long. Trimming removed 6 bases at V and 0 bases at J, with 24 bases between. Germline CDR1 reads MNHEY; CDR2 reads SMNVEV (reference sequence). The chain joins TRBV27 to TRBJ2-6, with D possibly being TRBD1 (7 bases). This receptor was identified in an older woman with acute or convalescent COVID-19. The sample comprised peripheral blood. DNA for the CDR3: TGTGCCAGCAGCCCCTATGGCTTCCAGGGGGGCGGCTCTGGGGCCAACGTCCTGACTTTC. It translates to CASSPYGFQGGGSGANVLTF.